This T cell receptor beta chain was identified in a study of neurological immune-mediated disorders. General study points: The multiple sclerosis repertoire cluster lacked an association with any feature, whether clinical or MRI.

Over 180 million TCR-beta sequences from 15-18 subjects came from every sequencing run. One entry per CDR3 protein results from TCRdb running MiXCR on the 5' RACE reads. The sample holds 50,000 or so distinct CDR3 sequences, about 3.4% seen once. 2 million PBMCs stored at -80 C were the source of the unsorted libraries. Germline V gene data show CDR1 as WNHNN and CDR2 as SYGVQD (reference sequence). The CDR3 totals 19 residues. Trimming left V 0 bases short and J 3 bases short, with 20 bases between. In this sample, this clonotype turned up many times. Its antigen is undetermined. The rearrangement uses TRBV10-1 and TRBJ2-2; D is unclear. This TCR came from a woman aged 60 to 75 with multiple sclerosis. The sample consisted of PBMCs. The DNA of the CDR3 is TGCGCCAGCAGTGAGTCGAGAACTCCCGCTCGGCCGGACACCGGGGAGCTGTTTTTT. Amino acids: CASSESRTPARPDTGELFF.